This TCR beta chain was sequenced in a study of blood T cells in healthy people across ages. Study-wide findings and caveats: Naive and antigen-experienced cells were not separated, limiting conclusive comparison.

Note on this clonotype: Its antigen is still unknown.

J was trimmed by 5 bases and V by 4 bases; bases with no gene match: 6. There are 15 residues in the CDR3. CDR1 and CDR2 (germline): SGHKS, YYEKEE (reference sequence). Each donor gave around 9.6 milliliters of peripheral blood. Primed by a sample-barcoded 5' primer and a J-beta primer mix, a second PCR proceeded for 7 to 11 cycles. One entry per CDR3 protein results from TCRdb running MiXCR on the 5' RACE reads. The repertoire consists of about 680,000 distinct CDR3 sequences, with approximately 50% occurring once and the leading ten covering 30% to 35%. This chain connects TRBV5-5 to TRBJ2-5, with 12 bases aligning to TRBD2. Material for sequencing was blood. This TCR derives from an older woman in good health. This CDR3 is CASSPSGRAAETQYF. The CDR3 DNA reads as TGTGCCAGCAGCCCTAGCGGGAGGGCTGCGGAGACCCAGTACTTC.